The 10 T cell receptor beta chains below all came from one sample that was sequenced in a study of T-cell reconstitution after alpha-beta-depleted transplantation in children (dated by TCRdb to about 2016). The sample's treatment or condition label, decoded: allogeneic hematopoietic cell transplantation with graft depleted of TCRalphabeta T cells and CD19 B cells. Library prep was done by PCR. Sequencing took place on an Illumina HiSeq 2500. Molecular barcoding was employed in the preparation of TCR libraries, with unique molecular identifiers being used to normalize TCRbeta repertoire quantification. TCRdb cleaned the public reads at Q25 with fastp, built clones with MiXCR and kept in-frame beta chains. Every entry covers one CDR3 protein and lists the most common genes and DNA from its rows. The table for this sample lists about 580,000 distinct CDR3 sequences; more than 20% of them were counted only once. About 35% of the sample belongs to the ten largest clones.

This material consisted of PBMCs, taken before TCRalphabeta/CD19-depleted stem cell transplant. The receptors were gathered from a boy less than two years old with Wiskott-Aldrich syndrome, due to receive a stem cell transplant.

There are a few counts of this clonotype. DNA of the CDR3: TGTGCCAGCAGCCGTCCTGGGGGTCAAGAGACCCAGTACTTC. Its translation is CASSRPGGQETQYF. The rearrangement uses TRBV11-2 and TRBJ2-5, with D perhaps matching TRBD1 or TRBD2 (5 bases each). CDR3 length equals 14 residues. From germline, CDR1 is SGHAT and CDR2 FQNNGV. Trimming pared 5 bases from V and 2 bases from J, leaving 12 bases between.

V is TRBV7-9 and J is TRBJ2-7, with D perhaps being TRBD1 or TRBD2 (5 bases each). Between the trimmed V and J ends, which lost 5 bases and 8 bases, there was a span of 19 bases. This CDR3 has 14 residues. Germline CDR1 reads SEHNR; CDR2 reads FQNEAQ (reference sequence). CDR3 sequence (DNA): TGTGCCAGCAGCCCCAAGGGGAGAGAGGTGCAGCAGTACTTC. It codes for CASSPKGREVQQYF.

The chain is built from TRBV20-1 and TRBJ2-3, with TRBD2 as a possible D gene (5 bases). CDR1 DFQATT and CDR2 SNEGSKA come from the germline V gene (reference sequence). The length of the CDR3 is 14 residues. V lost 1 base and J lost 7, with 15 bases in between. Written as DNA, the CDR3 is TGCAGTGCTAGAGTTCCTAGCCGGTCGAATACGCAGTATTTT. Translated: CSARVPSRSNTQYF.

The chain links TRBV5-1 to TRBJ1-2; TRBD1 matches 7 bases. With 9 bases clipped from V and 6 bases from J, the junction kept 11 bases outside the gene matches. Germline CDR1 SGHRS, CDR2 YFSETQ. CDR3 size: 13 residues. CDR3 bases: TGCGCCACTAGACCCGGGACAGCTGATGGCTACACCTTC. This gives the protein CATRPGTADGYTF.

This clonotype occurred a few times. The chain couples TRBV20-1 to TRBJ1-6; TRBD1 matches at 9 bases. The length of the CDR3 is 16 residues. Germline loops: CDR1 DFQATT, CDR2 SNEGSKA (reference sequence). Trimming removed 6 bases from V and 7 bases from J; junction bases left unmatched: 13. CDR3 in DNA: TGCAGTGCCAAAAGCCTCCAGACAGGGGGAAATTCACCCCTCCACTTT. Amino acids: CSAKSLQTGGNSPLHF.

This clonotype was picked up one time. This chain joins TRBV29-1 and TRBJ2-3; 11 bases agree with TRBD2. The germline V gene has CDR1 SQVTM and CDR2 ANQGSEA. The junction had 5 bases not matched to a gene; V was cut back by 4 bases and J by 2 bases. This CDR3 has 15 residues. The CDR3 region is CSVASTSGTTDTQYF. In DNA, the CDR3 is TGCAGCGTTGCCTCGACTAGCGGGACCACAGATACGCAGTATTTT.

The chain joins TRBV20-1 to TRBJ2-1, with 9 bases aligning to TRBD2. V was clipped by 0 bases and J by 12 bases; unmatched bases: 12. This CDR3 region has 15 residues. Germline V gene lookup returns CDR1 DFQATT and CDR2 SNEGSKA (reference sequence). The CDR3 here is CSARDRWREGRWQFF. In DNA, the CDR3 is TGCAGTGCTAGAGATAGGTGGCGGGAGGGCCGTTGGCAGTTCTTC.

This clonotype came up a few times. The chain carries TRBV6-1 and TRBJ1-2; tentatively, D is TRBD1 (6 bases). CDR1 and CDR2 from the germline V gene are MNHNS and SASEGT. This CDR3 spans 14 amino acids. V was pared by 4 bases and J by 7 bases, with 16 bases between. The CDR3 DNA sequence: TGTGCCAGCAGTGCCTGGTGGGGGGCGAGTGGCTACACCTTC. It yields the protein CASSAWWGASGYTF.

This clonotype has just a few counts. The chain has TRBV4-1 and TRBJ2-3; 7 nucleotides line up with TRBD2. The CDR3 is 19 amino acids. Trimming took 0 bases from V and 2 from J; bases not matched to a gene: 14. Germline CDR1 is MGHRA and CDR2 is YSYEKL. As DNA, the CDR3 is TGCGCCAGCAGCCAAGATCAAGTCCGGGGCGGGAGTTCCACAGATACGCAGTATTTT. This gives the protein CASSQDQVRGGSSTDTQYF.

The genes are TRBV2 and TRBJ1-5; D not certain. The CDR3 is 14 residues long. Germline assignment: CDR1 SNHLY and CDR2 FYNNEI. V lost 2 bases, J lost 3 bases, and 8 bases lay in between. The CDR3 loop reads CASSESRTNQPQHF. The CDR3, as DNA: TGTGCCAGCAGTGAAAGCAGGACCAATCAGCCCCAGCATTTT.